This T cell receptor (beta chain) is from a study of OX40 agonist ivuxolimab in advanced cancers. Across the whole study: As their treatment, patients were administered ivuxolimab, an agonistic anti-OX40 (CD134) antibody. Ivuxolimab, which patients received intravenously every 2 weeks, was dosed at 0.01 to 10 mg/kg. Those treated in dose escalation had hepatocellular carcinoma, melanoma, renal cell cancer or head and neck cancer.

Germline CDR1 MNHEY, CDR2 SMNVEV (reference sequence). The germline V and J ends were trimmed by 4 bases and 3 bases, with 7 bases remaining between them. The CDR3 is made up of 13 amino acids. The method was immunoSEQ multiplex PCR; TCRdb's version includes in-frame clones alone and lacks a portion of them. The sample has under 100,000 clones; around four fifths are singletons. The sequencing here drew on CD4+ or CD8+ T cells sorted from blood, taken in a trial of the OX40 agonist ivuxolimab. This TCR derives from an adult with an advanced solid tumor such as melanoma, head and neck, liver or kidney cancer. The chain recombines TRBV27 with TRBJ1-5; no reliable D call. CDR3 sequence reads: CASSYGYNQPQHF. The CDR3 DNA sequence: TGTGCCAGCAGTTACGGTTACAATCAGCCCCAGCATTTT.